A selection of T cell receptor beta chains follows, all from one sample in a study of blood T cells in healthy people across ages. TCRdb re-derived calls from the 5' RACE reads in MiXCR, one entry per CDR3 protein. The sample includes about 930,000 distinct CDR3 sequences, around 29% of them seen just once. The same data also went into a second study, on T cells of mothers and their children.

Material: blood. These receptors came from a middle-aged woman in good health. Both conserved end residues are part of each CDR3. A D gene is named only where the DNA matches it firmly. Size is stated for part of the rows, as once, few or many counts, or as a class when the clone is expanded.

abundance	v_gene	j_gene	len	d_gene	CDR3nt	CDR3aa
NA	TRBV28	TRBJ2-1	14	TRBD1	TGTGCCAGCAGCTTAACAGGGGGCTCTCATGAGCAGTTCTTC	CASSLTGGSHEQFF
NA	TRBV27	TRBJ1-1	13	NA	TGTGCCAGCAGTTTATTCCGGGGGGATGAAGCTTTCTTT	CASSLFRGDEAFF
many	TRBV4-3	TRBJ2-5	13	NA	TGCGCCAGCAGCCAACAGCCAGAAGAGACCCAGTACTTC	CASSQQPEETQYF
NA	TRBV28	TRBJ2-1	16	TRBD1	TGTGCCAGCAGTACTAGACAGGGGAGCTCCTACAATGAGCAGTTCTTC	CASSTRQGSSYNEQFF
many	TRBV4-3	TRBJ1-4	14	NA	TGCGCCAGCAGCCGAAGTGCAACTAATGAAAAACTGTTTTTT	CASSRSATNEKLFF
many	TRBV25-1	TRBJ2-3	17	TRBD2	TGTGCCAGCAGTGATCCCGGGGGGGTTACTAGCACAGATACGCAGTATTTT	CASSDPGGVTSTDTQYF
NA	TRBV5-1	TRBJ2-3	18	NA	TGCGCCAGCAGCCCCCGGCCGGGGGGCCCCTCTAGCACAGATACGCAGTATTTT	CASSPRPGGPSSTDTQYF
NA	TRBV7-2	TRBJ2-3	15	NA	TGTGCCAGCAGCCCCAACGGGGGGCGCACAGATACGCAGTATTTT	CASSPNGGRTDTQYF
NA	TRBV15	TRBJ1-2	13	NA	TGTGCCACCAGGGACGGAGGGACCTATGGCTACACCTTC	CATRDGGTYGYTF
few	TRBV20-1	TRBJ2-7	13	NA	TGCAGTGCTAGCCGGGACGTCACCTACGAGCAGTACTTC	CSASRDVTYEQYF
NA	TRBV20-1	TRBJ2-1	14	NA	TGCAGTGCTAGGATGGGTGGAGGCATCTACGAGCAGTTCTTC	CSARMGGGIYEQFF
few	TRBV20-1	TRBJ2-1	15	TRBD2	TGCAGTGCTAGTATCGGGGGGGCATCCTACAATGAGCAGTTCTTC	CSASIGGASYNEQFF
many	TRBV7-2	TRBJ2-3	12	NA	TGTGCCAGCAGCTTCCAGGTGAATACGCAGTATTTT	CASSFQVNTQYF
many	TRBV7-9	TRBJ2-1	12	NA	TGTGCCAGCAGCTTACTCGTTTGGGAGCAGTTCTTC	CASSLLVWEQFF
few	TRBV9	TRBJ2-7	17	NA	TGTGCCAGCAGCGTGAGTGGGCGGGGACGTAACTACAATGAGCAGTACTTC	CASSVSGRGRNYNEQYF
NA	TRBV12-3/TRBV12-4	TRBJ2-7	14	NA	TGTGCCAGCACCAGGGACTTGTCCTACAATGAGCAGTACTTC	CASTRDLSYNEQYF
many	TRBV9	TRBJ2-1	16	NA	TGTGCCAGCAGCCCAGAGGGGGGGACGGTTAACAATGAGCAGTTCTTC	CASSPEGGTVNNEQFF
few	TRBV29-1	TRBJ1-2	11	NA	TGCAGCGTTGAAGACGTCGGCGGTAGGACCTTC	CSVEDVGGRTF
many	TRBV5-6	TRBJ2-1	11	NA	TGTGCCAGCGGACTTTATGGTGAGCAGTTCTTC	CASGLYGEQFF
many	TRBV7-8	TRBJ2-1	16	TRBD1	TGTGCCAGCAGCTTGGTAGGGGGCGCGTCCTACAATGAGCAGTTCTTC	CASSLVGGASYNEQFF
many	TRBV7-2	TRBJ2-4	18	TRBD2	TGTGCCAGCAGCTTAGAAGTAGCGGGGGGGCCGGGAGTTATCATTCAGTACTTC	CASSLEVAGGPGVIIQYF
NA	TRBV6-1	TRBJ2-5	13	NA	TGTGCCAGCAGTGAATGGCCAGAGAGTGCCCAGTACTTC	CASSEWPESAQYF
few	TRBV2	TRBJ2-5	14	TRBD2	TGTGCCAGCACTGTAGCGGGGATGATGGAGACCCAGTACTTC	CASTVAGMMETQYF
NA	TRBV20-1	TRBJ2-3	11	NA	TGCAGTGCTCTTTACCAGGATACGCAGTATTTT	CSALYQDTQYF
NA	TRBV7-6	TRBJ2-5	17	TRBD1	TGTGCCAGCAGCTTAGCTTCTTACAGGGGGCGATCGGAGACCCAGTACTTC	CASSLASYRGRSETQYF
few	TRBV10-3	TRBJ2-7	13	NA	TGTGCCATCAGCCGGGACTCATCCTACGAGCGGTACTTC	CAISRDSSYERYF
few	TRBV27	TRBJ1-2	15	NA	TGTGCCAGCAGTTTATCGATGGGAGGCAACTATGGCTACACCTTC	CASSLSMGGNYGYTF
NA	TRBV20-1	TRBJ1-1	13	NA	TGCAGTGCTAGAGATCTCAGGGACACTGAAGCTTTCTTT	CSARDLRDTEAFF
few	TRBV20-1	TRBJ1-6	16	NA	TGCAGTGCTCCCCTTGGGGAGGGTTCCTATAATTCACCCCTCCACTTT	CSAPLGEGSYNSPLHF
many	TRBV4-3	TRBJ2-1	16	TRBD2	TGCGCCAGCAGCCAAGGAGGAGCGGGGGGGGTCTATGAGCAGTTCTTC	CASSQGGAGGVYEQFF
NA	TRBV7-2	TRBJ1-5	15	NA	TGTGCCAGCAGCTTAGAGGCCAGAGTCAATCAGCCCCAGCATTTT	CASSLEARVNQPQHF
few	TRBV7-3	TRBJ2-7	16	TRBD1	TGTGCCAGCAGCGTCACAGGGGGCGCGGCCTTCGACGAGCAGTACTTC	CASSVTGGAAFDEQYF
NA	TRBV20-1	TRBJ2-1	15	TRBD2	TGCAGCGCTAGAGTCGTGGGGGGGGGTAACAATGAGCAGTTCTTC	CSARVVGGGNNEQFF
NA	TRBV9	TRBJ2-7	15	NA	TGTGCCGCATCAAAAGGGGTAGCAACCTACAATGAGCAGTACTTC	CAASKGVATYNEQYF
NA	TRBV5-4	TRBJ2-3	14	TRBD1	TGTGCCAGCATGACAGGGGGTCACACAGATACGCAGTATTTT	CASMTGGHTDTQYF
many	TRBV12-3/TRBV12-4	TRBJ1-1	14	NA	TGTGCCAGCAGTTTCTTTGGGATGAACACTGAAGCTTTCTTT	CASSFFGMNTEAFF
few	TRBV2	TRBJ1-5	14	NA	TGTGCCAGCAGTGCAGGAAGGCTCAATCAGCCCCAGCATTTT	CASSAGRLNQPQHF
few	TRBV20-1	TRBJ2-6	15	NA	TGCAGTGCTCCTCAGAGGGGCACTGGGGCCAACGTCCTGACTTTC	CSAPQRGTGANVLTF
few	TRBV18	TRBJ2-1	14	NA	TGTGCCAGCTCACCGCAGCTAACTGGGGATGAGCAGTTCTTC	CASSPQLTGDEQFF
few	TRBV18	TRBJ2-1	15	TRBD1	TGTGCCAGCTCAACAGGGGAAAGCTCCTACAATGAGCAGTTCTTC	CASSTGESSYNEQFF
NA	TRBV6-1	TRBJ1-5	14	NA	TGTGCCAGCAGTGAAGCAGGGAACAATCAGCCCCAGCATTTT	CASSEAGNNQPQHF
few	TRBV7-2	TRBJ1-4	15	NA	TGTGCCAGCAGCTGGCGAGCTGCAACTAATGAAAAACTGTTTTTT	CASSWRAATNEKLFF
NA	TRBV28	TRBJ1-2	13	NA	TGTGCCAGCACTCCCTCAGGGTATGCTGGCTACACCTTC	CASTPSGYAGYTF
NA	TRBV20-1	TRBJ1-2	10	NA	TGCAGTGCTCCGGATTATGGCTACACCTTC	CSAPDYGYTF
few	TRBV9	TRBJ2-7	15	NA	TGTGCCAGCAGCCCAGCCGGGCCGCAGCACTACGAGCAGTACTTC	CASSPAGPQHYEQYF
NA	TRBV5-6	TRBJ2-5	14	TRBD2	TGTGCCGCGGGGGGAGCGGGGAACCAAGAGACCCAGTACTTC	CAAGGAGNQETQYF
many	TRBV4-1	TRBJ1-6	18	TRBD1	TGCGCCAGCAGCCAAGATCCGGGACAGGGGGTTTATGCGTCACCCCTCCACTTT	CASSQDPGQGVYASPLHF
few	TRBV7-8	TRBJ1-2	14	TRBD1	TGTGCCAGCAGACCCAGACAGGGAACTCATGGCTACACCTTC	CASRPRQGTHGYTF
NA	TRBV7-2	TRBJ1-6	15	NA	TGTGCCAGCAGCTTAGCGAAACAGGGAAGCTCACCCCTCCACTTT	CASSLAKQGSSPLHF
few	TRBV28	TRBJ2-7	13	NA	TGTGCCAGCAGCCCTTCGCCCACTTACGAGCAGTACTTC	CASSPSPTYEQYF
NA	TRBV15	TRBJ2-1	13	TRBD1	TGTGCCACCAGCAGAGATAGGGCAGGGGGGCAGTTCTTC	CATSRDRAGGQFF
NA	TRBV5-1	TRBJ2-1	14	TRBD2	TGCGCCAGCAGCTCAGGACTAGACTACAATGAGCAGTTCTTC	CASSSGLDYNEQFF
many	TRBV24-1	TRBJ2-3	16	NA	TGTGCCACCAGTGACCCGGACGGACCAAACACAGATACGCAGTATTTT	CATSDPDGPNTDTQYF